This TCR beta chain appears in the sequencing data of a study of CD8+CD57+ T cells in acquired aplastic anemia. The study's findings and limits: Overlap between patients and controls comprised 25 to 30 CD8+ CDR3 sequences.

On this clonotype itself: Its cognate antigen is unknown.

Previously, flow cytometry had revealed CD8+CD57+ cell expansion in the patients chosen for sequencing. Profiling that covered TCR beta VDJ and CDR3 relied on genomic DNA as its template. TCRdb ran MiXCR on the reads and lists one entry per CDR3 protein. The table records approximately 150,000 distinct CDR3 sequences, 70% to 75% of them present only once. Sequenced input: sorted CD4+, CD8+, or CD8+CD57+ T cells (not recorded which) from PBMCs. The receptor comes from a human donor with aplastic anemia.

The CDR3 reads CASRAGTSSSTDTQYF. In DNA form, the CDR3 reads TGCGCCAGCAGGGCCGGGACTAGCAGCAGCACAGATACGCAGTATTTT. The chain recombines TRBV5-1 with TRBJ2-3; 9 bases match TRBD2. The CDR3 consists of 16 residues. Germline-derived CDR1 and CDR2 are SGHRS and YFSETQ. J was trimmed by 0 bases and V by 5 bases; bases with no gene match: 7.